This TCR beta chain emerged from a study of control samples from healthy donors and cancer patients. Data came from immunoSEQ multiplex PCR; TCRdb stores just in-frame clones and leaves some out. The table shows 90,000 or so clones, with approximately 84% occurring only once. Specimen: PBMCs. This TCR was recovered from a man aged 65-85 years with lung cancer.

The CDR3 is CASSLGSGATGELFF. The CDR3 coding sequence is TGTGCCAGCAGCTTAGGTTCCGGGGCTACCGGGGAGCTGTTTTTT. V is TRBV7-6 and J is TRBJ2-2, with D perhaps TRBD1 or TRBD2 (5 bases each). The CDR3 length is 15 residues. Germline loops: CDR1 SGHVS, CDR2 FNYEAQ. The ends were cut back, 1 base at V and 5 bases at J, with 11 bases in the middle.